This TCR beta chain was obtained from a study of blood T cell repertoires in COVID-19. Sequencing was performed with immunoSEQ multiplex PCR; in TCRdb, only in-frame clones are kept and a portion is missing. Of over 250,000 clones in the sample, 88% were seen once. V lost 2 bases and J lost 6; bases outside the gene matches: 2. Germline loops: CDR1 SGHRS, CDR2 YFSETQ. The CDR3 is 14 residues long. The chain carries TRBV5-1 and TRBJ2-7; TRBD2 matches 13 bases. This receptor was identified in a woman in her sixties or seventies with COVID-19, enrolled during active disease. Sequencing was carried out using peripheral blood. This CDR3 is CASSFTSGRGEQYF. The CDR3, as DNA: TGCGCCAGCAGCTTTACTAGCGGGAGGGGCGAGCAGTACTTC.